This T cell receptor (beta chain) came from a study of response to subunit inactivated influenza vaccine. Findings of the study overall: Every seasonal influenza vaccination brings in few new T cells, the authors suggested.

The CDR3 has 13 residues. The germline V gene has CDR1 SQVTM and CDR2 ANQGSEA. Trimming pared 4 bases from V and 4 bases from J, leaving 14 bases between. To note about this clonotype: Its matching antigen is unknown.

TCRdb reprocessed the RT-PCR reads via MiXCR and lists one record per CDR3 protein. The sample has 150,000 to 200,000 distinct CDR3 sequences, about an eighth seen once. This sample also belongs to another study, concerning T cells expressing NK-cell markers. As reported in that work: A 5'RACE template switching approach incorporating UMIs was used to make TCR beta cDNA. Each TCR beta repertoire originated in sorted T cells that were CD3+CD56+NKG2C+, CD3+CD56+NKG2C- or CD3+CD56-NKG2C+. One observes that, in a handful of donors, these clonotypes were also the leading ones within the CD3+CD56-NKG2C+ fraction.

Sequences were derived from CD8+ T cells sorted from PBMCs, sampled about 13 days after vaccination. This TCR came from a man in his fifties who received an inactivated influenza vaccine. The gene calls are TRBV29-1 and TRBJ2-7, with a tentative D call TRBD2 (5 bases). Here the CDR3 DNA reads TGCAGCGTTGCACTAGAAAACCTTTACGAGCAGTACTTC. It yields the protein CSVALENLYEQYF.